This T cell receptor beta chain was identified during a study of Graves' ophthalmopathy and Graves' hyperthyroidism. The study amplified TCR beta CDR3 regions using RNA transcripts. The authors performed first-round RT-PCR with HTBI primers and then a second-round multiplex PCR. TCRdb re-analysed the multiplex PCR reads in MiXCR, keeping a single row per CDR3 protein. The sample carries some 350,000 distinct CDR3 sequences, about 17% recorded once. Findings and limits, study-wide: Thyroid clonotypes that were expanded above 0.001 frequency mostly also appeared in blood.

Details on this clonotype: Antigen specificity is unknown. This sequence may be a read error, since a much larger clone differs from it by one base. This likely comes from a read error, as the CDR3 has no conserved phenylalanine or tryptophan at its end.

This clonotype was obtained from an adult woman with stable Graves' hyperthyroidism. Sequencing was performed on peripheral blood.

The CDR3 spells CASSSDSLDQPQHL. The CDR3 region has the DNA TGCGCCAGCAGTTCCGACAGCCTCGATCAGCCCCAGCATTTG. V usage is TRBV5-1 and J usage is TRBJ1-5; D is perhaps TRBD1 (5 bases). The V end lost 5 bases, the J end lost 5 bases, and 14 bases lay between the germline ends. Germline assignment: CDR1 SGHRS and CDR2 YFSETQ. The CDR3 totals 14 residues.